This TCR beta chain came from a study of T cells in tuberculosis. CDR1 is WSHSY, CDR2 SAAADI, per germline. The CDR3 spans 16 residues. V was pared by 5 bases and J by 0 bases, with 6 bases of the junction left unmatched. Produced via immunoSEQ multiplex PCR; TCRdb's table is partial and in-frame only. The sample records some 30,000 clones, around 94% being singletons. Study findings and constraints: Shorter CDR3-alpha in active tuberculosis partly drove smaller distances. Active tuberculosis alpha repertoires lay closer to GMM-specific TCRs than controls'.

This clone was seen once. Its antigen is undetermined. This chain uses TRBV10-2 with TRBJ2-3; TRBD2 agrees at 9 bases. The sequencing input was PBMCs. The receptor's source is a donor aged 5 to 30 with latent tuberculosis or without tuberculosis infection. CDR3 bases: TGCGCCAGCAGTTTGCGGGAGGGCCTAAGCACAGATACGCAGTATTTT. Translating it yields CASSLREGLSTDTQYF.